A single sample is the source of the 16 T cell receptor beta chains below, sequenced in a study of OX40 agonist ivuxolimab in advanced cancers. Library generation was performed with the immunoSEQ multiplex PCR assay. TCRdb re-hosts the immuneACCESS table, in-frame sequences only. Its copies lack some clones; in the studies checked, an unresolved V gene accounts for under half of them, and the cause for the rest is not known. This sample has around 90,000 clones in its table, and around 87% of those were observed once. Jointly, the top ten make up under 0.35% of the sample. This material consisted of CD4+ or CD8+ T cells sorted from blood, taken in a trial of the OX40 agonist ivuxolimab. These receptors originate from an adult with an advanced solid tumor such as melanoma, head and neck, liver or kidney cancer.

The chain employs TRBV30 and TRBJ1-1, with D perhaps TRBD1 (6 bases). CDR3 size: 15 residues. Germline-derived CDR1 and CDR2 are GTSNPN and SVGIG (reference sequence). Trimming cost V 3 bases and J 3 bases, with 17 bases left between them. CDR3 DNA: TGTGCCTGGAGCCGGGCCAATTGGGGGCACACTGAAGCTTTCTTT. Translating gives CAWSRANWGHTEAFF. The full variable domain, in which reference TRBV30 and TRBJ1-1 provide the parts outside the CDR3, is SQTIHQWPATLVQPVGSPLSLECTVEGTSNPNLYWYRQAAGRGLQLLFYSVGIGQISSEVPQNLSASRPQDRQFILSSKKLLLSDSGFYLCAWSRANWGHTEAFFGQGTRLTVV.

This clone was counted once. This chain joins TRBV18 and TRBJ1-1; D remains unclear. CDR3 length: 14 residues. V was shortened by 5 bases and J by 7 bases, with 17 bases between the two germline ends. Looked up from germline, CDR1 is KGHSH and CDR2 is LQKENI. The CDR3 loop is CASSTYSSGVEAFF. The CDR3 DNA reads as TGTGCCAGCTCAACCTATAGTTCCGGGGTTGAAGCTTTCTTT.

V usage is TRBV13 and J usage is TRBJ1-1; D perhaps matches TRBD1 (5 bases). The CDR3 is 13 amino acids. Trimming removed 5 bases from V and 1 base from J, with 8 bases in between. Germline CDR1 is PRHDT and CDR2 is FYEKMQ (reference sequence). CDR3 DNA: TGTGCCAGCAGCCGGGACCAGAACACTGAAGCTTTCTTT. Protein product: CASSRDQNTEAFF.

V usage is TRBV5-4 and J usage is TRBJ2-3, with D maybe TRBD2 (5 bases). CDR3 length: 13 residues. Trimming shortened V by 9 bases and J by 1 base, and 12 bases separated the two germline ends. Germline V CDR1 and CDR2: SGHNT, YYREEE (reference sequence). This CDR3 reads CATEGARTDTQYF. The CDR3 DNA reads TGTGCCACCGAGGGAGCCCGCACAGATACGCAGTATTTT. The full variable domain, in which reference TRBV5-4 and TRBJ2-3 provide the parts outside the CDR3, is ETGVTQSPTHLIKTRGQQVTLRCSSQSGHNTVSWYQQALGQGPQFIFQYYREEENGRGNFPPRFSGLQFPNYSSELNVNALELDDSALYLCATEGARTDTQYFGPGTRLTVL.

The J gene is TRBJ1-2, the V gene TRBV7-9; TRBD1 aligns across 8 bases. There are 13 residues in the CDR3. V was clipped by 5 bases and J by 4 bases; unmatched bases: 3. Germline V lookup: CDR1 SEHNR, CDR2 FQNEAQ (reference sequence). The CDR3: CASSPGTGYGYTF. The CDR3 DNA sequence: TGTGCCAGCAGCCCCGGGACAGGCTATGGCTACACCTTC.

This chain links TRBV6-6 with TRBJ2-7; possibly TRBD1 for D (6 bases). In germline, CDR1 is MNHNY, CDR2 SVGAGI (reference sequence). The V end was cut by 6 bases, the J end by 3 bases, with 12 bases between. The CDR3 covers 13 residues. Here the CDR3 reads CASSAGVVYEQYF. CDR3 DNA sequence: TGTGCCAGCAGCGCAGGGGTCGTCTACGAGCAGTACTTC.

The chain links TRBV7-8 to TRBJ1-5, with D maybe TRBD1 (6 bases). The CDR3 covers 16 residues. Germline V lookup: CDR1 SGHVS, CDR2 FQNEAQ. Deletions cut 6 bases from V and 4 bases from J, with 19 bases between. The CDR3 is CASSPAGGRGNQPQHF. Here the CDR3 DNA reads TGTGCCAGCAGTCCCGCTGGGGGGCGCGGAAATCAGCCCCAGCATTTT.

J is TRBJ2-7 and V is TRBV18; 10 bases are shared with TRBD2. J lost 0 bases, V lost 3 bases, and 5 bases had no gene match. The CDR3 loop spans 16 amino acids. The germline CDR1 and CDR2 sequences are KGHSH and LQKENI. The CDR3, as DNA: TGTGCCAGCTCACCGGTAGCGGGGGGAAGCTCCTACGAGCAGTACTTC. Amino acids: CASSPVAGGSSYEQYF.

The chain has TRBV11-2 and TRBJ1-2, with 12 bases aligning to TRBD1. Germline lookup yields CDR1 SGHAT and CDR2 FQNNGV. The CDR3 contains 14 residues. V shed 5 bases, J shed 6 bases, and the junction held 4 bases outside the gene matches. DNA for the CDR3: TGTGCCAGCAGCCGGGACAGGGGGCCTGATGGCTACACCTTC. This encodes CASSRDRGPDGYTF.

This clone was found once. The V call is TRBV4-1, the J call TRBJ1-3; D remains ambiguous. Trimming took 1 base from V and 4 from J, leaving 5 bases between them. CDR1 is MGHRA, CDR2 YSYEKL, per germline. CDR3 length: 13 residues. CDR3 sequence reads: CASSQGTGNTIYF. CDR3 in DNA: TGCGCCAGCAGCCAAGGAACCGGAAACACCATATATTTT.

This clone was seen just once. This chain's CDR3 is CASSLGGARRLNTEAFF. The CDR3 DNA is TGTGCCAGCAGTTTAGGTGGGGCACGGCGGTTGAACACTGAAGCTTTCTTT. The chain recombines TRBV27 with TRBJ1-1, with D possibly matching TRBD1 (5 bases). The germline CDR1 and CDR2 sequences are MNHEY and SMNVEV (reference sequence). The V gene lost 2 bases and the J gene lost 0 bases, with 16 bases spanning the gap. This CDR3 has 17 amino acids.

This chain links TRBV9 with TRBJ1-3; 8 bases match TRBD1. The V gene's germline CDR1 is SGDLS and CDR2 YYNGEE. The V gene end was trimmed by 4 bases and the J gene end by 0 bases; junction bases not matched to a gene: 6. This CDR3 comprises 16 residues. CDR3 sequence reads: CASSPTGQGSGNTIYF. CDR3 DNA: TGTGCCAGCAGCCCCACAGGACAGGGCTCTGGAAACACCATATATTTT.

J is TRBJ1-2 and V is TRBV10-3; no definite D call. V lost 8 bases and J 3 bases, leaving 13 bases between the germline ends. The CDR3 is 13 amino acids. CDR1 is ENHRY, CDR2 SYGVKD, per germline. CDR3 sequence: CAIAGRDDYGYTF. The CDR3 DNA is TGTGCCATCGCCGGTCGGGATGACTATGGCTACACCTTC.

This clone came up a few times. The genes are TRBV5-1 and TRBJ1-2; D is unresolved. The CDR3 totals 13 residues. Germline V gene lookup returns CDR1 SGHRS and CDR2 YFSETQ. V was pared by 4 bases and J by 3 bases, with 10 bases between. The CDR3 region is CASSVGGHYGYTF. The CDR3 DNA follows: TGCGCCAGCAGCGTTGGTGGCCACTATGGCTACACCTTC. Combining the CDR3 with reference TRBV5-1 and TRBJ1-2 gives the whole variable domain KAGVTQTPRYLIKTRGQQVTLSCSPISGHRSVSWYQQTPGQGLQFLFEYFSETQRNKGNFPGRFSGRQFSNSRSEMNVSTLELGDSALYLCASSVGGHYGYTFGSGTRLTVV.

This rearrangement joins TRBV6-6 to TRBJ1-1; TRBD1 agrees at 7 bases. The J segment lost 1 base and the V segment lost 2 bases, leaving 1 base of the junction unmatched. The CDR3 has 14 amino acids. Germline CDR1 reads MNHNY; CDR2 reads SVGAGI (reference sequence). For the CDR3, the DNA is TGTGCCAGCAGTTACGGGACAGAGAACACTGAAGCTTTCTTT. Its translation: CASSYGTENTEAFF.

The chain recombines TRBV9 with TRBJ1-2; 7 nucleotides align to TRBD1. After removal of 1 base from V and 8 bases from J, the junction contained 17 bases not matched to a gene. CDR1 and CDR2 from the germline V gene are SGDLS and YYNGEE. CDR3 length: 17 amino acids. The CDR3 is CASSVSSGTTTGPGYTF. In DNA, the CDR3 is TGTGCCAGCAGCGTATCTAGCGGGACTACGACAGGGCCAGGCTACACCTTC.